This T cell receptor (beta chain) was observed in a study of blood T cell repertoires in COVID-19. Overall study context: Italy, Spain and the United States were the sources of the convalescent and acute COVID-19 samples.

This clone has just a few counts. Profiling relied on immunoSEQ multiplex PCR, and the TCRdb table lists in-frame clones only, not all of them. The table has about 150,000 clones, approximately 87% seen once. Germline V gene lookup returns CDR1 SEHNR and CDR2 FQNEAQ (reference sequence). The CDR3 totals 13 residues. V lost 5 bases, J lost 3 bases, and 10 bases lay in between. The V gene is TRBV7-9, the J gene TRBJ1-1, with a possible D match to TRBD1 (5 bases). The clonotype originates from a human donor in a cohort sampled during active COVID-19. The sequenced material came from peripheral blood. The CDR3 spells CASSTQGYTEAFF. The CDR3 DNA follows: TGTGCCAGCAGCACGCAGGGTTACACTGAAGCTTTCTTT.